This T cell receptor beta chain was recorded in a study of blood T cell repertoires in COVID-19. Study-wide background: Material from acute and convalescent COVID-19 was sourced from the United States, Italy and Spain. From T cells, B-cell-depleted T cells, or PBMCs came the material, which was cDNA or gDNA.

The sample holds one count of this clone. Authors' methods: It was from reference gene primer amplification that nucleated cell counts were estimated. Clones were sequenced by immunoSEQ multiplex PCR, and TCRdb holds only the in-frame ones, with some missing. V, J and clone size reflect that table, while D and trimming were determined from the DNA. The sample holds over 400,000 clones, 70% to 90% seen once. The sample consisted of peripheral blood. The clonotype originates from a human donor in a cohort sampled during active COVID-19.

The CDR3 sequence: CASSPYGTSGFRGPDTQYF. The CDR3 nucleotides are TGTGCCAGCAGCCCGTACGGGACTAGCGGGTTTCGAGGGCCAGATACGCAGTATTTT. The chain carries TRBV7-3 and TRBJ2-3; 12 bases line up with TRBD2. Trimming removed 5 bases from V and 4 bases from J; junction bases left unmatched: 16. The CDR3 loop spans 19 amino acids. Germline V gene sequence: CDR1 SGHTA, CDR2 FQGTGA. Supplemented by reference TRBV7-3 and TRBJ2-3, the full variable domain reads GAGVSQTPSNKVTEKGKYVELRCDPISGHTALYWYRQSLGQGPEFLIYFQGTGAADDSGLPNDRFFAVRPEGSVSTLKIQRTERGDSAVYLCASSPYGTSGFRGPDTQYFGPGTRLTVL.